This T cell receptor (beta chain) was obtained from a study of blood T cell repertoires in COVID-19. This CDR3 has 13 amino acids. Trimming took 1 base from V and 4 from J, leaving 10 bases between them. Germline CDR1 GTSNPN, CDR2 SVGIG (reference sequence). Source study methods: Amplification from reference gene primers served as the basis for estimated nucleated cell counts. Here immunoSEQ multiplex PCR was the method, and the copy in TCRdb shows in-frame clones only, minus some. V and J calls and clone size are as listed in that table; D and trimming were resolved from the DNA. This sample has 180,000 or so clones, with approximately 82% found just once.

The sequence was obtained from a human donor with acute or convalescent COVID-19. The donor label of this sample is uncertain. The rearrangement joins TRBV30 to TRBJ1-2; possibly TRBD1 for D (5 bases). The sequencing input was peripheral blood. This CDR3 is CAWSGQPGYGYTF. CDR3 DNA: TGTGCCTGGAGTGGACAGCCCGGCTATGGCTACACCTTC. The complete variable domain, with remaining parts taken from reference TRBV30 and TRBJ1-2, reads SQTIHQWPATLVQPVGSPLSLECTVEGTSNPNLYWYRQAAGRGLQLLFYSVGIGQISSEVPQNLSASRPQDRQFILSSKKLLLSDSGFYLCAWSGQPGYGYTFGSGTRLTVV.